The 23 T cell receptor beta chains reported below all come from one sample, sequenced in a study of a mutant IDH1 vaccine in newly diagnosed glioma. Time point indicated: week 5, during vaccination. All doses held 300 ug of mutant IDH1 20-mer peptide, with topical imiquimod. Method: immunoSEQ multiplex PCR; TCRdb's copy keeps in-frame clones and lacks some. The data show 50,000 to 65,000 clones, around 81% seen once. These receptors have no known antigen. Sequences were derived from PBMCs, sampled from a glioma patient whose treatment included an IDH1 peptide vaccine. These receptors originate from a man under 40 with glioma.

The J gene is TRBJ2-5, the V gene TRBV6-1, with D uncertain. V was trimmed by 8 bases and J by 5 bases, leaving 12 bases between them. Per the germline V gene, CDR1 is MNHNS and CDR2 is SASEGT. The CDR3 extends over 12 amino acids. In nucleotides, the CDR3 is TGTGCCAGCCCCCTTCTGGGGGAGACCCAGTACTTC. Translated: CASPLLGETQYF.

This chain joins TRBV28 and TRBJ2-7, with 7 bases fitting TRBD1. With V trimmed by 6 bases and J by 5 bases, 13 bases remained unmatched. Germline CDR1 is MDHEN and CDR2 is SYDVKM. The CDR3 is made up of 15 amino acids. CDR3 sequence: CASRMMIGQAHEQYF. CDR3 nucleotides: TGTGCCAGCAGAATGATGATAGGACAGGCCCACGAGCAGTACTTC. The full variable domain, its missing parts supplied by reference TRBV28 and TRBJ2-7, is DVKVTQSSRYLVKRTGEKVFLECVQDMDHENMFWYRQDPGLGLRLIYFSYDVKMKEKGDIPEGYSVSREKKERFSLILESASTNQTSMYLCASRMMIGQAHEQYFGPGTRLTVT.

This clone was counted a single time. The rearrangement links TRBV10-3 to TRBJ2-1, with D hard to call. CDR1 is ENHRY and CDR2 is SYGVKD in the germline V gene. V was clipped by 8 bases and J by 8 bases, with 10 bases between them. The CDR3 runs to 11 residues. The CDR3 nucleotides are TGTGCCATCTCCGTCCGCGATGAGCAGTTCTTC. Translated, it gives CAISVRDEQFF.

The J gene is TRBJ2-4, the V gene TRBV4-2, with D tentatively TRBD1 or TRBD2 (5 bases each). The V and J ends lost 3 bases and 3 bases respectively, with 18 bases between them. The CDR3 extends over 17 amino acids. Germline V gene sequence: CDR1 LGHNA, CDR2 YNFKEQ. The CDR3 spells CASSHDGTGLGKNIQYF. CDR3 nucleotides: TGTGCCAGCAGCCACGATGGAACGGGGCTCGGCAAAAACATTCAGTACTTC.

The chain is built from TRBV19 and TRBJ1-6, with TRBD1 as a possible D gene (6 bases). Trimming took 4 bases from V and 7 from J, leaving 17 bases between them. Germline CDR1 LNHDA, CDR2 SQIVND (reference sequence). The CDR3 spans 16 residues. The chain's CDR3 is CASSTITGGGNSPLHF. As DNA, the CDR3 is TGTGCCAGTAGTACAATAACGGGAGGGGGGAATTCACCCCTCCACTTT.

V is TRBV29-1 and J is TRBJ2-2; 8 bases align to TRBD2. CDR1 is SQVTM and CDR2 is ANQGSEA in the germline V gene. Germline trimming cut 4 bases from V and 4 bases from J; bases unmatched to any gene: 8. This CDR3 has 15 amino acids. The CDR3 spells CSVARLAGGTGELFF. In DNA form, the CDR3 reads TGCAGCGTTGCCCGCCTAGCGGGCGGCACCGGGGAGCTGTTTTTT.

J is TRBJ1-6 and V is TRBV5-1; 7 bases are shared with TRBD1. Losses at the gene ends were 4 bases for V and 1 base for J; bases not matched to a gene: 8. Germline V gene data show CDR1 as SGHRS and CDR2 as YFSETQ. The CDR3 is 17 amino acids. The CDR3 nucleotides are TGCGCCAGCAGCCCCAGGGGGTCGTCGTCCTATAATTCACCCCTCCACTTT. It encodes CASSPRGSSSYNSPLHF. The variable domain in full, completed from reference TRBV5-1 and TRBJ1-6, reads KAGVTQTPRYLIKTRGQQVTLSCSPISGHRSVSWYQQTPGQGLQFLFEYFSETQRNKGNFPGRFSGRQFSNSRSEMNVSTLELGDSALYLCASSPRGSSSYNSPLHFGNGTRLTVT.

J is TRBJ1-2 and V is TRBV28, with D possibly matching TRBD1 (5 bases). V shed 10 bases and J shed 4 bases, with 25 bases lying between them. CDR1 is MDHEN and CDR2 is SYDVKM in the germline V gene. The CDR3 is 16 residues long. The CDR3 here is CATGSLGAVNSYGYTF. Written as DNA, the CDR3 is TGTGCCACAGGGTCCCTTGGGGCAGTCAACAGCTATGGCTACACCTTC.

J is TRBJ1-1 and V is TRBV5-1; D uncertain. V dropped 1 base and J dropped 5 bases, with 15 bases sitting between them. CDR3 length: 15 amino acids. In germline, CDR1 is SGHRS, CDR2 YFSETQ. The DNA for the CDR3 is TGCGCCAGCAGCTTGACATTTGGGTTGTTAACTGAAGCTTTCTTT. Its protein product is CASSLTFGLLTEAFF.

The chain recombines TRBV6-5 with TRBJ2-6; D unresolved. Germline values: CDR1 MNHEY, CDR2 SVGAGI. The CDR3 extends over 15 amino acids. V dropped 6 bases and J dropped 1 base, with 10 bases sitting between them. The CDR3 DNA follows: TGTGCCAGCAGATCAGGCGGTTCTGGGGCCAACGTCCTGACTTTC. The encoded protein is CASRSGGSGANVLTF.

The V call is TRBV12-5, the J call TRBJ1-2; 9 bases line up with TRBD1. Per germline, CDR1 LGHNT and CDR2 FRNRAP. The CDR3 sequence is 13 residues long. V dropped 7 bases and J dropped 4; count of bases not matched to a gene: 4. DNA of the CDR3: TGTGCTAGTGACCCGACAGGGGGCTATGGCTACACCTTC. Residues: CASDPTGGYGYTF.

The chain carries TRBV6-5 and TRBJ2-7; a possible D gene is TRBD1 (7 bases). The CDR3 has 15 residues. V dropped 2 bases and J dropped 2 bases, with 13 bases sitting between them. Germline CDR1 and CDR2: MNHEY and SVGAGI. The CDR3 DNA sequence: TGTGCCAGCAGTTACGGGGGGACAGCCACCTACGAGCAGTACTTC. Protein: CASSYGGTATYEQYF.

The chain joins TRBV6-1 to TRBJ1-2; D is ambiguous. V lost 4 bases, J lost 5 bases, and 11 bases lay in between. Germline V gene lookup returns CDR1 MNHNS and CDR2 SASEGT. The CDR3 contains 13 residues. CDR3 sequence: CASSGQAIYGYTF. CDR3 nucleotide sequence: TGTGCCAGCAGTGGGCAGGCCATATATGGCTACACCTTC.

V and J are TRBV10-2 and TRBJ1-1; no firm D call. V lost 4 bases and J lost 1, with 13 bases in between. This CDR3 region has 15 residues. From germline, CDR1 is WSHSY and CDR2 SAAADI. The CDR3 DNA reads TGCGCCAGCAGTGGCCCCGGGAATACGAACACTGAAGCTTTCTTT. Translating it yields CASSGPGNTNTEAFF.

The chain employs TRBV28 and TRBJ1-5, with TRBD1 matching 9 bases. The CDR3 extends over 14 amino acids. V trimming: 7 bases; J trimming: 6 bases; junction bases outside the gene matches: 7. Germline CDR1 reads MDHEN; CDR2 reads SYDVKM. The CDR3 region is CASIRQGVIQPQHF. CDR3 bases: TGTGCCAGCATCAGACAGGGGGTGATTCAGCCCCAGCATTTT.

This clone has only a few counts. The chain is built from TRBV6-5 and TRBJ1-5, with unresolved D. The germline CDR1 and CDR2 sequences are MNHEY and SVGAGI. V was cut by 5 bases and J by 7 bases, with 12 bases left in between. This CDR3 comprises 13 residues. The CDR3 spells CASSRGAGQPQHF. Written as DNA, the CDR3 is TGTGCCAGCAGTCGGGGTGCGGGACAGCCCCAGCATTTT.

The gene calls are TRBV5-6 and TRBJ2-7, with D hard to call. V was cut by 1 base and J by 1 base, with 9 bases left in between. The CDR3 spans 14 residues. Germline CDR1 is SGHDT and CDR2 is YYEEEE. The CDR3 DNA reads TGTGCCAGCAGCTTGCGGGCAAATTCCTACGAGCAGTACTTC. Protein product: CASSLRANSYEQYF. Full variable domain (remainder filled in from reference TRBV5-6 and TRBJ2-7): DAGVTQSPTHLIKTRGQQVTLRCSPKSGHDTVSWYQQALGQGPQFIFQYYEEEERQRGNFPDRFSGHQFPNYSSELNVNALLLGDSALYLCASSLRANSYEQYFGPGTRLTVT.

The rearrangement uses TRBV19 and TRBJ1-1; 9 bases map to TRBD1. V was clipped by 9 bases and J by 3 bases; unmatched bases: 8. Germline CDR1 and CDR2: LNHDA and SQIVND (reference sequence). This CDR3 has 14 amino acids. This CDR3 is CASRAQGAHTEAFF. The CDR3, as DNA: TGTGCCAGCAGGGCACAGGGGGCGCACACTGAAGCTTTCTTT.

This chain uses TRBV9 with TRBJ2-7; the D is unclear. The V end was cut by 3 bases, the J end by 0 bases, with 7 bases between. Germline CDR1 reads SGDLS; CDR2 reads YYNGEE. This CDR3 spans 13 amino acids. In DNA form, the CDR3 reads TGTGCCAGCAGCGAGGTTGGCTCCTACGAGCAGTACTTC. Amino acid sequence: CASSEVGSYEQYF.

The sample holds a few counts of this clone. V is TRBV2 and J is TRBJ1-6; 7 bases fit TRBD1. Germline loops: CDR1 SNHLY, CDR2 FYNNEI. The CDR3 contains 16 residues. Trimming cost V 7 bases and J 9 bases; bases outside gene matches: 15. CDR3 sequence (DNA): TGTGCCAGCAAGCTCCAAACCGGGACAGCTCTTTCACCCCTCCACTTT. It codes for CASKLQTGTALSPLHF.

The V gene is TRBV5-4, the J gene TRBJ1-2; the D is unclear. Germline CDR1 is SGHNT and CDR2 is YYREEE (reference sequence). V was clipped by 0 bases and J by 0 bases, with 6 bases between them. The CDR3 extends over 14 amino acids. The CDR3 DNA reads as TGTGCCAGCAGCTTGGGAGGGCCTAACTATGGCTACACCTTC. This sequence encodes CASSLGGPNYGYTF.

This clone was seen a handful of times. The chain combines TRBV30 with TRBJ1-5; D unresolved. Germline V gene lookup returns CDR1 GTSNPN and CDR2 SVGIG (reference sequence). The CDR3 covers 13 residues. Trimming cost V 6 bases and J 0 bases, with 9 bases left between them. DNA for the CDR3: TGTGCCTGCAGTCCAGATAGCAATCAGCCCCAGCATTTT. It specifies CACSPDSNQPQHF.

V is TRBV6-6 and J is TRBJ2-2; tentative D call: TRBD2 (6 bases). Germline CDR1 and CDR2: MNHNY and SVGAGI (reference sequence). Deletions cut 5 bases from V and 4 bases from J, with 17 bases between. This CDR3 has 16 residues. The CDR3 region is CASSRFGGFGTGELFF. The CDR3 region has the DNA TGTGCCAGCAGTAGATTTGGGGGGTTTGGCACCGGGGAGCTGTTTTTT.